This TCR beta chain was sequenced during a study of cytotoxic CD8 clonotypes in ibrutinib-treated CLL. A word on this clone: The target antigen is unknown.

Whole-study findings and limits: Sustained-remission and progressing patients had unequal sampling times.

The table came from immunoSEQ multiplex PCR; TCRdb's copy has only in-frame clones and leaves some out. Seen here are almost 250,000 clones, under 80% observed once, and the top ten hold 15%. The CDR3 is 13 amino acids. Germline V gene data show CDR1 as LNHDA and CDR2 as SQIVND (reference sequence). V was cut by 1 base and J by 4 bases, with 8 bases left in between. This specimen consisted of PBMCs, obtained after 24 months of ibrutinib treatment. The chain joins TRBV19 to TRBJ2-7; D not resolved. The receptor was isolated from a human donor with chronic lymphocytic leukemia. The CDR3: CASSIVPEYEQYF. CDR3 sequence (DNA): TGTGCCAGTAGTATAGTTCCCGAGTACGAGCAGTACTTC. The whole variable domain, remainder taken from reference TRBV19 and TRBJ2-7, is DGGITQSPKYLFRKEGQNVTLSCEQNLNHDAMYWYRQDPGQGLRLIYYSQIVNDFQKGDIAEGYSVSREKKESFPLTVTSAQKNPTAFYLCASSIVPEYEQYFGPGTRLTVT.